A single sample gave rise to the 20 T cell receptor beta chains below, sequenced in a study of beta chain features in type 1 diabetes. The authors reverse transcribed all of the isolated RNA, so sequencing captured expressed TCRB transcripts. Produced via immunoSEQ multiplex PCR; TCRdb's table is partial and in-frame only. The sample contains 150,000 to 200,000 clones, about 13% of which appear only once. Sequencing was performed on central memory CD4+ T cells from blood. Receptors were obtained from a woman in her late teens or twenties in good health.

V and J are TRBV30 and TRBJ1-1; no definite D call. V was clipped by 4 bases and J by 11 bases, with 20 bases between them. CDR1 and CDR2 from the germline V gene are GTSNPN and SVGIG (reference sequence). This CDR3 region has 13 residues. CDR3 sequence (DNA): TGTGCCTGGAAAAAAACCGGGTCTGGCGTCGCTTTCTTT. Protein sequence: CAWKKTGSGVAFF.

The CDR3 region is CASSRQVGGSYNEQFF. The DNA of the CDR3 is TGTGCCAGCAGCCGACAGGTCGGGGGGTCCTACAATGAGCAGTTCTTC. The chain combines TRBV7-3 with TRBJ2-1; D is perhaps TRBD2 (7 bases). The germline CDR1 and CDR2 sequences are SGHTA and FQGTGA. The CDR3 consists of 16 residues. The V end was cut by 5 bases, the J end by 1 base, with 15 bases between.

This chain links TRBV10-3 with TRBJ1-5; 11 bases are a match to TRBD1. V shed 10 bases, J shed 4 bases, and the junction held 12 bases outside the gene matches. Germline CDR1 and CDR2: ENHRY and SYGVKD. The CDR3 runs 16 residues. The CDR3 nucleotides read TGTGCCACCCGTCCCGGGACAGGGGGGGGAAATCAGCCCCAGCATTTT. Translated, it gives CATRPGTGGGNQPQHF.

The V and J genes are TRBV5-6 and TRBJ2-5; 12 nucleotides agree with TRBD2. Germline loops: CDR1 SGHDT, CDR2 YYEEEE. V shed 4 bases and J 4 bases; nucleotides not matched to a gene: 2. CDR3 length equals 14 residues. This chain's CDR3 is CASSRTSGTETQYF. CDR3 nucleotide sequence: TGTGCCAGCAGCAGGACTAGCGGGACAGAGACCCAGTACTTC.

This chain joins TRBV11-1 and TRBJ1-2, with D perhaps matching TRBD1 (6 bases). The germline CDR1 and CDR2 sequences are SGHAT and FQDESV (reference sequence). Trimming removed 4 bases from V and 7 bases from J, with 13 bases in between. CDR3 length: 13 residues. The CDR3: CASSSDSKGGYTF. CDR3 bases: TGTGCCAGCAGCTCGGACAGTAAAGGTGGCTACACCTTC.

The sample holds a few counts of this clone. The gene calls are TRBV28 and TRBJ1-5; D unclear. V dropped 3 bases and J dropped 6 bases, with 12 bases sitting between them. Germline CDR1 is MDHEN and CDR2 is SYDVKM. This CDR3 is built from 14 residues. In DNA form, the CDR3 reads TGTGCCAGCAGTTTTCGAAGTGTCGGTCAGCCCCAGCATTTT. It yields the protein CASSFRSVGQPQHF.

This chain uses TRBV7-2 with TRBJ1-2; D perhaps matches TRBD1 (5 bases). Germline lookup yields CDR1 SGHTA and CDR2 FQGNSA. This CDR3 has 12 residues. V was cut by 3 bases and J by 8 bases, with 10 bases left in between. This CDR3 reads CASSFPGQGYTF. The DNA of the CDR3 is TGTGCCAGCAGCTTCCCAGGGCAGGGCTACACCTTC. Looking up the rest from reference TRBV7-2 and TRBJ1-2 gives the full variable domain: GAGVSQSPSNKVTEKGKDVELRCDPISGHTALYWYRQSLGQGLEFLIYFQGNSAPDKSGLPSDRFSAERTGGSVSTLTIQRTQQEDSAVYLCASSFPGQGYTFGSGTRLTVV.

CDR3 nucleotides: TGTGCCAGCAGTCGGGACAGGGGGCACTATGGCTACACCTTC. Its protein product is CASSRDRGHYGYTF. The genes are TRBV5-6 and TRBJ1-2, with 12 bases fitting TRBD1. Germline lookup yields CDR1 SGHDT and CDR2 YYEEEE. The CDR3 covers 14 residues. V lost 5 bases, J lost 3 bases, and 2 bases stayed unmatched.

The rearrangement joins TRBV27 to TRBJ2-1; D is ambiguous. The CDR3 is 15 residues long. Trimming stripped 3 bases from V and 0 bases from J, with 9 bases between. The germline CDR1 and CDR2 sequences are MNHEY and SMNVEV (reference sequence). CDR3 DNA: TGTGCCAGCAGTTTCGAGTTTAACTCCTACAATGAGCAGTTCTTC. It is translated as CASSFEFNSYNEQFF.

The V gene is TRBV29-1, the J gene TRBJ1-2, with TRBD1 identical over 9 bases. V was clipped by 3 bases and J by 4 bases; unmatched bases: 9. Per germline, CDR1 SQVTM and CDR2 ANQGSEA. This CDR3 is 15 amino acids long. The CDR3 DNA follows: TGCAGCGTTGAGGCTAGGGACAGGGTGAGCTATGGCTACACCTTC. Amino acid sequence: CSVEARDRVSYGYTF.

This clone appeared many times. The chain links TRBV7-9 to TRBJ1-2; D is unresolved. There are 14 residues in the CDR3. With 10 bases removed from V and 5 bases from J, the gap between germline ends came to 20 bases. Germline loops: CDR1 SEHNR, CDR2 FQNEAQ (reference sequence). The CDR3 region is CATPAEQRAYGYTF. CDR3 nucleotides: TGTGCCACCCCGGCGGAGCAGCGTGCATATGGCTACACCTTC.

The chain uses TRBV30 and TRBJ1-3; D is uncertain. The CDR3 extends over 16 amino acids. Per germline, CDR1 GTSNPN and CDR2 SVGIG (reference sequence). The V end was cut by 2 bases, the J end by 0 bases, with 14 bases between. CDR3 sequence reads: CAWSSLTRSSGNTIYF. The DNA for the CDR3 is TGTGCCTGGAGTTCACTTACAAGGAGCTCTGGAAACACCATATATTTT.

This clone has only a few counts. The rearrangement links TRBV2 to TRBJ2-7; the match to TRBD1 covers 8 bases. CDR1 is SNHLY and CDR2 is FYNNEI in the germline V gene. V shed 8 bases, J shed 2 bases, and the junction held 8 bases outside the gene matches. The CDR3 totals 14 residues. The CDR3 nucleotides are TGTGCCAGCTGGAAGGACAGGGATACCTACGAGCAGTACTTC. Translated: CASWKDRDTYEQYF. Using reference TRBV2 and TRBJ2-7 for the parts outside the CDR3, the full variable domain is EPEVTQTPSHQVTQMGQEVILRCVPISNHLYFYWYRQILGQKVEFLVSFYNNEISEKSEIFDDQFSVERPDGSNFTLKIRSTKLEDSAMYFCASWKDRDTYEQYFGPGTRLTVT.

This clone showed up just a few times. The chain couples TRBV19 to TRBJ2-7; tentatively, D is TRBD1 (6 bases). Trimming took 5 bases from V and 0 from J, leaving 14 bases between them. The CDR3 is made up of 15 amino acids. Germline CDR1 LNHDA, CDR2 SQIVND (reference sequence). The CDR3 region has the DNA TGTGCCAGTAGTGGACGAGGACAGCACTCCTACGAGCAGTACTTC. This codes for CASSGRGQHSYEQYF.

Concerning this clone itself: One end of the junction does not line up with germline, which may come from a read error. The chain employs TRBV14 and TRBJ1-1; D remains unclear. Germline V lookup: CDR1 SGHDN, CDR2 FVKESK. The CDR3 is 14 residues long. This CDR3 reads CASSEDWRDTEAFF. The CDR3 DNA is TGTGCCAGCAGCGAAGACTGGAGGGACACTGAAGCTTTCTTT.

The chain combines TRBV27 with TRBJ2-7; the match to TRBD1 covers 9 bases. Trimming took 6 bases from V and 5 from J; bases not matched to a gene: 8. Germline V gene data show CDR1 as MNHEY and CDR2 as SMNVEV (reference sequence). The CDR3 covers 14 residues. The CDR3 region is CASSFGQGSDEQYF. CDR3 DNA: TGTGCCAGCAGCTTCGGACAGGGGAGCGACGAGCAGTACTTC.

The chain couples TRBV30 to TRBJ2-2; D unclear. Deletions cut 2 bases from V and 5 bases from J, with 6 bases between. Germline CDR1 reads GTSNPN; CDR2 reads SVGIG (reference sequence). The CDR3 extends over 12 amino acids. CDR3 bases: TGTGCCTGGAGTTCCCAAACCGGGGAGCTGTTTTTT. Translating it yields CAWSSQTGELFF.

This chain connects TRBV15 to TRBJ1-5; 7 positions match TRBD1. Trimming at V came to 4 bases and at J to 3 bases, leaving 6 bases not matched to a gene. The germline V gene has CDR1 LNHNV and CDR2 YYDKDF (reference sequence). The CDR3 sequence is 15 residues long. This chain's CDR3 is CATSKDRAFNQPQHF. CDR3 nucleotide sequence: TGTGCCACCAGCAAAGACAGGGCTTTCAATCAGCCCCAGCATTTT.

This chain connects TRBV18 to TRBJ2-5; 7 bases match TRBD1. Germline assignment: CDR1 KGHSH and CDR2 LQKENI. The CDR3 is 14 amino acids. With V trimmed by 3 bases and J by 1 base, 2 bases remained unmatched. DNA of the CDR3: TGTGCCAGCTCACCGGGACAGCTCCAAGAGACCCAGTACTTC. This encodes CASSPGQLQETQYF.

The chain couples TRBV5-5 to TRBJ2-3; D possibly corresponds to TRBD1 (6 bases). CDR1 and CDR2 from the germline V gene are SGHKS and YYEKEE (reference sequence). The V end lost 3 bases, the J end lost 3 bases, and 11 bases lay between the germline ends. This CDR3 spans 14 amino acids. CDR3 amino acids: CASSSTTGTDTQYF. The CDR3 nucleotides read TGTGCCAGCAGCTCTACGACAGGAACAGATACGCAGTATTTT.